Shown below are 17 T cell receptor beta chains from a single sample sequenced in a study of shared clonotypes between healthy human individuals. Sequenced by immunoSEQ multiplex PCR; TCRdb stores in-frame clones only, minus some. The sample lists about 1.1 million clones; 60% to 80% were seen once. Sequencing used memory CD4+ T cells from PBMCs. Subset in this sample: CD45RA-negative fraction. The receptor set was obtained from a man younger than 35 in good health. Some clones in this sample may be carry-over from other donors' samples.

This chain uses TRBV28 with TRBJ1-4, with 7 bases fitting TRBD1. Germline lookup yields CDR1 MDHEN and CDR2 SYDVKM. The CDR3 loop spans 15 amino acids. The V segment lost 7 bases and the J segment 10 bases; nucleotides outside the gene matches: 15. The CDR3 nucleotides are TGTGCCAGCACCCCTCAGGGGGGGTCCCTCGGAAAACTGTTTTTT. Translation gives CASTPQGGSLGKLFF.

This clone was detected once. The rearrangement uses TRBV7-9 and TRBJ1-3, with D hard to call. Trimming left V 5 bases short and J 4 bases short, with 12 bases between. Germline V gene lookup returns CDR1 SEHNR and CDR2 FQNEAQ (reference sequence). This CDR3 is 14 amino acids long. CDR3 coding DNA: TGTGCCAGCAGCCTTAGTAGTCCCGGAAACACCATATATTTT. Protein product: CASSLSSPGNTIYF.

In regard to this clone: Other DNA sequences of this sample code for an identical CDR3. The CDR3 protein is CASSPDRHTEAFF. The CDR3, as DNA: TGTGCCAGCTCACCCGACAGGCACACTGAAGCTTTCTTT. This chain links TRBV18 with TRBJ1-1; a possible D gene is TRBD1 (6 bases). V shed 3 bases and J shed 3 bases, with 8 bases lying between them. The length of the CDR3 is 13 residues. Germline V lookup: CDR1 KGHSH, CDR2 LQKENI.

Turning to this clone: Within the sample, other DNA sequences also encode this same CDR3. This sequence joins TRBV5-1 and TRBJ2-1; 10 bases are shared with TRBD2. V gave up 2 bases and J gave up 6 bases; unmatched junction bases: 5. The CDR3 loop spans 15 amino acids. Germline V gene sequence: CDR1 SGHRS, CDR2 YFSETQ. The CDR3 region is CASSLGLAGANEQFF. The CDR3 DNA follows: TGCGCCAGCAGCTTAGGGCTAGCGGGAGCCAATGAGCAGTTCTTC. Full variable domain (remainder filled in from reference TRBV5-1 and TRBJ2-1): KAGVTQTPRYLIKTRGQQVTLSCSPISGHRSVSWYQQTPGQGLQFLFEYFSETQRNKGNFPGRFSGRQFSNSRSEMNVSTLELGDSALYLCASSLGLAGANEQFFGPGTRLTVL.

This rearrangement joins TRBV14 to TRBJ1-2; D is unresolved. The CDR3 is made up of 14 amino acids. The V and J ends lost 0 bases and 8 bases respectively, with 13 bases between them. The germline V gene has CDR1 SGHDN and CDR2 FVKESK. CDR3 bases: TGTGCCAGCAGCCAAGACCCCTACAGAGGGGGCTACACCTTC. Amino acids: CASSQDPYRGGYTF.

V is TRBV25-1 and J is TRBJ2-6; D ambiguous. Germline CDR1 is MGHDK and CDR2 is SYGVNS. Trimming left V 1 base short and J 0 bases short, with 4 bases between. This CDR3 contains 15 residues. CDR3 residues: CASSESGSGANVLTF. CDR3 bases: TGTGCCAGCAGTGAATCGGGCTCTGGGGCCAACGTCCTGACTTTC.

J is TRBJ1-2 and V is TRBV7-2; D may be TRBD1 (6 bases). V lost 3 bases to trimming and J lost 5 bases, with 16 bases between them. The CDR3 has 15 residues. Per germline, CDR1 SGHTA and CDR2 FQGNSA. CDR3 residues: CASSLGTRGRYGYTF. CDR3 bases: TGTGCCAGCAGCTTGGGGACACGGGGGCGGTATGGCTACACCTTC.

This clone was counted a few times. The chain is built from TRBV19 and TRBJ1-3; maybe TRBD1 (5 bases). In germline, CDR1 is LNHDA, CDR2 SQIVND (reference sequence). The CDR3 runs 13 residues. Trimming stripped 5 bases from V and 2 bases from J, with 7 bases between. The CDR3 region is CASSVTAGNTIYF. The CDR3 nucleotides are TGTGCCAGTAGTGTGACAGCTGGAAACACCATATATTTT.

The chain couples TRBV7-9 to TRBJ2-1; D unclear. The CDR3 loop spans 13 amino acids. V shed 2 bases and J shed 10 bases, with 12 bases lying between them. Germline V CDR1 and CDR2: SEHNR, FQNEAQ (reference sequence). CDR3 region: CASSLPAPLEQFF. The CDR3 DNA reads TGTGCCAGCAGCTTACCGGCCCCCCTCGAGCAGTTCTTC. The variable domain in full, completed from reference TRBV7-9 and TRBJ2-1, reads DTGVSQNPRHKITKRGQNVTFRCDPISEHNRLYWYRQTLGQGPEFLTYFQNEAQLEKSRLLSDRFSAERPKGSFSTLEIQRTEQGDSAMYLCASSLPAPLEQFFGPGTRLTVL.

Comments on this clone: A read error may explain this, as a much larger clone is one base away. The rearrangement uses TRBV28 and TRBJ1-2, with 7 bases fitting TRBD1. The germline V gene has CDR1 MDHEN and CDR2 SYDVKM. V lost 5 bases, J lost 7 bases, and 13 bases stayed unmatched. The CDR3 runs 15 residues. The CDR3 nucleotides read TGTGCCAGCAGTCTCCCGGGACAGAGCTACTGTGGCTACACCTTC. It is translated as CASSLPGQSYCGYTF.

The chain has TRBV9 and TRBJ2-7, with D possibly matching TRBD1 (6 bases). Germline CDR1 SGDLS, CDR2 YYNGEE. There are 14 residues in the CDR3. V lost 4 bases, J lost 2 bases, and 13 bases lay in between. In DNA, the CDR3 is TGTGCCAGCAGCATCCGGGACACACCCTACGAGCAGTACTTC. Its protein is CASSIRDTPYEQYF.

This clone was counted once. The chain uses TRBV9 and TRBJ2-3; D gene uncertain. V lost 0 bases and J lost 4, with 9 bases in between. Germline V gives CDR1 SGDLS, CDR2 YYNGEE. CDR3 length equals 14 residues. DNA for the CDR3: TGTGCCAGCAGCGTAGCAGGTCGGGCAGATACGCAGTATTTT. Its translation is CASSVAGRADTQYF.

The V call is TRBV28, the J call TRBJ1-2; D is unresolved. CDR1 and CDR2 (germline): MDHEN, SYDVKM. Trimming took off 5 bases at V and 2 bases at J, with 18 bases between the two ends. The CDR3 is 16 amino acids. This CDR3 reads CASSPTIPGQNYGYTF. CDR3 bases: TGTGCCAGCAGTCCAACGATCCCCGGCCAGAACTATGGCTACACCTTC.

The chain is built from TRBV4-1 and TRBJ2-7; D tentatively reads TRBD1 or TRBD2 (5 bases each). The CDR3 contains 17 residues. The V end was cut by 4 bases, the J end by 0 bases, with 19 bases between. CDR1 and CDR2 (germline): MGHRA, YSYEKL. CDR3 region: CASSPTPGGGTSYEQYF. The CDR3, as DNA: TGCGCCAGCAGCCCCACTCCGGGTGGTGGGACCTCCTACGAGCAGTACTTC.

The chain combines TRBV15 with TRBJ1-1; D gene ambiguous. V lost 1 base to trimming and J lost 7 bases, with 7 bases between them. CDR1 is LNHNV, CDR2 YYDKDF, per germline (reference sequence). This CDR3 contains 12 residues. CDR3 protein: CATSRGYGEAFF. CDR3 nucleotide sequence: TGTGCCACCAGCAGAGGGTACGGTGAAGCTTTCTTT.

This rearrangement joins TRBV10-2 to TRBJ1-3, with D perhaps TRBD1 (6 bases). Trimming shortened V by 8 bases and J by 4 bases, and 15 bases separated the two germline ends. The CDR3 covers 14 residues. The germline V gene encodes CDR1 WSHSY and CDR2 SAAADI. CDR3 DNA sequence: TGCGCCAGCCAGCGGGGGGGCTTGGGAAACACCATATATTTT. Its protein is CASQRGGLGNTIYF.

J is TRBJ2-5 and V is TRBV7-2, with TRBD1 identical over 10 bases. CDR3 length equals 18 residues. Germline loops: CDR1 SGHTA, CDR2 FQGNSA. Losses at the gene ends were 2 bases for V and 4 bases for J; bases not matched to a gene: 13. CDR3: CASSLWGTGVDSGETQYF. CDR3 nucleotide sequence: TGTGCCAGCAGCTTATGGGGGACAGGGGTGGATAGTGGAGAGACCCAGTACTTC.